This TCR beta chain derives from a study of blood T cell repertoires in COVID-19. At the level of the study: The United States, Italy and Spain provided the acute and convalescent COVID-19 samples.

Authors' data handling: Estimation of nucleated cell counts was performed using reference gene primer amplification. Sequencing was performed with immunoSEQ multiplex PCR; in TCRdb, only in-frame clones are kept and a portion is missing. The V and J calls and clone size come from that table; D and trimming were worked out from the DNA. The table records about 180,000 clones, 89% of them present only once. The CDR3 is 14 amino acids. Trimming cost V 1 base and J 4 bases, with 10 bases left between them. The germline gives CDR1 LNHDA, CDR2 SQIVND (reference sequence). Sequenced sample: peripheral blood. This clonotype was obtained from a man between 18 and 35 years old who had recovered from COVID-19. The chain uses TRBV19 and TRBJ2-5; a weak D match, TRBD1 (6 bases). The CDR3 is CASSIATGLETQYF. The CDR3 bases are TGTGCCAGTAGTATAGCTACAGGGCTAGAGACCCAGTACTTC. Variable domain in full (rest from reference TRBV19 and TRBJ2-5): DGGITQSPKYLFRKEGQNVTLSCEQNLNHDAMYWYRQDPGQGLRLIYYSQIVNDFQKGDIAEGYSVSREKKESFPLTVTSAQKNPTAFYLCASSIATGLETQYFGPGTRLLVL.